These 5 T cell receptor beta chains came from one sample sequenced in a study of OX40 agonist ivuxolimab in advanced cancers. Here immunoSEQ multiplex PCR was the method, and the copy in TCRdb shows in-frame clones only, minus some. The sample consists of some 30,000 clones, 75% to 95% of them appearing once. Sequences were derived from CD4+ or CD8+ T cells sorted from blood, sampled in a trial of the OX40 agonist ivuxolimab. Receptors originate from an adult with an advanced solid tumor such as melanoma, head and neck, liver or kidney cancer.

The chain recombines TRBV27 with TRBJ2-3, with 8 bases aligning to TRBD1. The CDR3 runs 15 residues. The germline CDR1 and CDR2 sequences are MNHEY and SMNVEV (reference sequence). Losses at the gene ends were 5 bases for V and 1 base for J; bases not matched to a gene: 5. CDR3 DNA sequence: TGTGCCAGCAGTACACCGACAGGGGGCACAGATACGCAGTATTTT. It is translated as CASSTPTGGTDTQYF.

The chain employs TRBV25-1 and TRBJ1-3; weak D call: TRBD1 (5 bases). Germline CDR1 reads MGHDK; CDR2 reads SYGVNS. The CDR3 runs to 14 residues. Deletions cut 3 bases from V and 2 bases from J, with 8 bases between. CDR3 sequence (DNA): TGTGCCAGCAGTGAGTGGGACGCTGGAAACACCATATATTTT. It is translated as CASSEWDAGNTIYF.

The chain couples TRBV4-1 to TRBJ2-2, with 9 bases identical to TRBD1. CDR3 size: 15 residues. V lost 1 base and J lost 6; bases outside the gene matches: 3. Germline CDR1 and CDR2: MGHRA and YSYEKL. This chain's CDR3 is CASSQGRTGAGELFF. The CDR3 nucleotides are TGCGCCAGCAGCCAAGGAAGGACAGGGGCCGGGGAGCTGTTTTTT.

This clone was seen only once. This chain uses TRBV9 with TRBJ2-7; D not certain. The CDR3 is made up of 9 amino acids. The germline V gene has CDR1 SGDLS and CDR2 YYNGEE. V dropped 3 bases and J dropped 7 bases, with 2 bases sitting between them. DNA for the CDR3: TGTGCCAGCAGCGAGGAGCAGTACGTC. Its protein product is CASSEEQYV.

The chain joins TRBV9 to TRBJ2-7, with D tentatively TRBD1 (5 bases). This CDR3 is built from 15 residues. V shed 0 bases and J shed 0 bases, with 10 bases lying between them. The germline V gene has CDR1 SGDLS and CDR2 YYNGEE. DNA for the CDR3: TGTGCCAGCAGCGTAGGGGGCATGGTCTCCTACGAGCAGTACTTC. Amino acid sequence: CASSVGGMVSYEQYF.